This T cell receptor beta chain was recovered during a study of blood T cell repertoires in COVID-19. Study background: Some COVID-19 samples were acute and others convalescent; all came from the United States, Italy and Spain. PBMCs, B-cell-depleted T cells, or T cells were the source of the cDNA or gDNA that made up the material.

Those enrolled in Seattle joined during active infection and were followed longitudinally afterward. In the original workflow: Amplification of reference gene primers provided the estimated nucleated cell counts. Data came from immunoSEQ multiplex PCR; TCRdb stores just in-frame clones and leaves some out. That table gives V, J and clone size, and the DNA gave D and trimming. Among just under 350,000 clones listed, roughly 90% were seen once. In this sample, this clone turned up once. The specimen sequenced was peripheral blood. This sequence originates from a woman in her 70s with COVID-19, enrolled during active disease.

The CDR3 DNA sequence: TGTGCCAGCAGTCCCCTGGACAGTTTGAACACTGAAGCTTTCTTT. Translation: CASSPLDSLNTEAFF. This chain uses TRBV2 with TRBJ1-1, with D possibly TRBD1 on 6 matching bases. CDR3 length: 15 amino acids. The V end was cut by 5 bases, the J end by 0 bases, with 13 bases between. Germline V gives CDR1 SNHLY, CDR2 FYNNEI.